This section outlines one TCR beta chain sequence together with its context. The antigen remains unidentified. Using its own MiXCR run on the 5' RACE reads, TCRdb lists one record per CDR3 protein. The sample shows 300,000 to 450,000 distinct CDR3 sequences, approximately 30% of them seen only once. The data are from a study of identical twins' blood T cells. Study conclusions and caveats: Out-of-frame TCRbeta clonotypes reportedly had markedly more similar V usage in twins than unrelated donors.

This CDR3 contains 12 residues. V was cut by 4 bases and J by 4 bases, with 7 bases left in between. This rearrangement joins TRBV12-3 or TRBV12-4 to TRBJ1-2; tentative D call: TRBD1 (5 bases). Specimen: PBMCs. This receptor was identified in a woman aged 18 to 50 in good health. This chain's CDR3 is CASSWDVYGYTF. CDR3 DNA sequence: TGTGCCAGCAGTTGGGACGTCTATGGCTACACCTTC.